This entry is about one TCR beta chain. Its specificity is not known. These data belong to a study of siplizumab effects on memory and regulatory T cells. Whole-study results and caveats: Memory cells seemed less diverse than naive T cells, which also seemed major contributors to the alloresponse. Siplizumab, the agent tested, significantly reduced alloreactive sequences traceable to unstimulated CD4+ memory cells. It was never confirmed that proliferating Tregs from siplizumab cultures were suppressive.

The CDR3 is 15 residues long. Per-sample assaying covered 95,000 to 100,000 TCR templates. Sequenced by immunoSEQ multiplex PCR; TCRdb stores in-frame clones only, minus some. The sample records under 100,000 clones, about 91% being singletons. The V and J genes are TRBV21-1 and TRBJ1-1; TRBD1 is the table's D call, not checked against the DNA. TRBV21-1 is an annotated pseudogene. The source is a human donor in good health. The specimen was Tregs sorted from blood. The CDR3 nucleotides are TGTGCCAGCAGCAAAACTCAGAGACAATACACTGAAGCTTTCTTT. It codes for CASSKTQRQYTEAFF.